This T cell receptor (beta chain) was identified in a study of CD8 T cells in Susac syndrome. Reverse transcription of about 0.5 to 1 ug RNA was carried out with random hexamers. TCRdb reprocessed the immunoSEQ multiplex PCR reads with MiXCR, giving one entry per CDR3 protein. This sample has roughly 330,000 distinct CDR3 sequences, with 92% found just once. Germline CDR1 SEHNR, CDR2 FQNEAQ (reference sequence). The CDR3 totals 13 residues. The ends were cut back, 5 bases at V and 4 bases at J, with 12 bases in the middle. This TCR was recovered from a human donor with multiple sclerosis. V and J are TRBV7-9 and TRBJ2-7; no clear D. The sequenced sample consisted of CD4+ T cells from PBMCs. CDR3 in amino acids: CASSPSVTYEQYF. The DNA for the CDR3 is TGTGCCAGCAGCCCCTCGGTAACGTACGAGCAGTACTTC. Using reference TRBV7-9 and TRBJ2-7 for the parts outside the CDR3, the full variable domain is DTGVSQNPRHKITKRGQNVTFRCDPISEHNRLYWYRQTLGQGPEFLTYFQNEAQLEKSRLLSDRFSAERPKGSFSTLEIQRTEQGDSAMYLCASSPSVTYEQYFGPGTRLTVT.